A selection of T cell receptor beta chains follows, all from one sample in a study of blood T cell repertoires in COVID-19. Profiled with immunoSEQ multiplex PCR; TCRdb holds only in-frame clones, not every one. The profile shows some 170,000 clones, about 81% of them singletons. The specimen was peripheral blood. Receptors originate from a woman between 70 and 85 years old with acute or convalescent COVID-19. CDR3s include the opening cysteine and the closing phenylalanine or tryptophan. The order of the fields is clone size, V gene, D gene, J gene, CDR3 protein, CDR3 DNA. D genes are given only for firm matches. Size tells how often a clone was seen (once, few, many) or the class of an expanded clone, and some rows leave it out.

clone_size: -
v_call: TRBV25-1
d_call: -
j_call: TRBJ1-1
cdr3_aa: CASSERGLGTEAFF
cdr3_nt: TGTGCCAGCAGTGAAAGGGGCCTGGGCACTGAAGCTTTCTTT

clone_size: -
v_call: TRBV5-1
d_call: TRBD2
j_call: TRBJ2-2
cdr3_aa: CASSSGLAGRGSGELFF
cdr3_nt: TGCGCCAGCAGCTCTGGACTAGCGGGGCGGGGAAGCGGGGAGCTGTTTTTT

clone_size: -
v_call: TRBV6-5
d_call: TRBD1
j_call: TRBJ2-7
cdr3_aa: CASSYGTGRTYEQYF
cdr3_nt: TGTGCCAGCAGTTACGGGACAGGACGAACCTACGAGCAGTACTTC

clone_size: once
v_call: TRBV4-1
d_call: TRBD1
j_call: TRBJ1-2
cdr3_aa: CASSQALRTGNYGYTF
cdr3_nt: TGCGCCAGCAGCCAAGCCCTACGGACAGGGAACTATGGCTACACCTTC

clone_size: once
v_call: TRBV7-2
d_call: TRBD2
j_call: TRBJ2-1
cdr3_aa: CASPPPGRYNEQFF
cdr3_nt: TGTGCCAGCCCTCCGCCCGGGAGGTACAATGAGCAGTTCTTC

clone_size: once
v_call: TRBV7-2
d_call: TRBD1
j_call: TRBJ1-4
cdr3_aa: CASSPDRANDEKLFF
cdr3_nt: TGTGCCAGCAGTCCAGACAGGGCTAACGATGAAAAACTGTTTTTT

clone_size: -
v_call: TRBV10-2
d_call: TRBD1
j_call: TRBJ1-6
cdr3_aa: CASSGTGDNSPLHF
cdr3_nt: TGCGCCAGCAGCGGGACAGGGGATAATTCACCCCTCCACTTT

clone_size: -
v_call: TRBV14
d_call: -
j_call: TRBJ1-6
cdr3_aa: CASSQDFGTAGSPPLHF
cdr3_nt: TGTGCCAGCAGCCAAGATTTCGGGACTGCGGGTAGTCCACCCCTCCACTTT

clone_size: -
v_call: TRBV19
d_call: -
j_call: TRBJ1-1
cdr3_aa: CATVGLLADEAFF
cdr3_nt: TGTGCCACCGTAGGACTGCTAGCCGATGAAGCTTTCTTT

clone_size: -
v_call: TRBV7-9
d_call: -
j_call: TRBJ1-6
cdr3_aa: CASSSDRLNSPLHF
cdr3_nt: TGTGCCAGCAGCTCAGACAGGCTTAATTCACCCCTCCACTTT

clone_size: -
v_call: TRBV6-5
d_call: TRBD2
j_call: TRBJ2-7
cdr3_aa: CASSLAGGPREQYF
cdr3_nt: TGTGCCAGCAGCTTAGCGGGGGGGCCGCGGGAGCAGTACTTC

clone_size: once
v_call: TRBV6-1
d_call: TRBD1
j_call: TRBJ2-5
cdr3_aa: CASSEPGTEEETQYF
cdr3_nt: TGTGCCAGCAGTGAGCCCGGGACAGAAGAAGAGACCCAGTACTTC

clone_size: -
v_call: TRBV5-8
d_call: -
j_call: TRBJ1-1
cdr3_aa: CASGGPGGGLNTEAFF
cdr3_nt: TGTGCCAGCGGGGGCCCAGGAGGAGGACTGAACACTGAAGCTTTCTTT

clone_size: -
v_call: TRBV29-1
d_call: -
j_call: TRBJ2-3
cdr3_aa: CSSRWGGTDTQYF
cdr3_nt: TGCAGCTCCAGGTGGGGGGGCACAGATACGCAGTATTTT

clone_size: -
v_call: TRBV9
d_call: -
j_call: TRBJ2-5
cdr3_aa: CASAGETQYF
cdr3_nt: TGTGCCAGCGCCGGGGAGACCCAGTACTTC

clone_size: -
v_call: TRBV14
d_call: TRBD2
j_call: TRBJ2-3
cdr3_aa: CASGSNSGSGADTQYF
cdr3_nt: TGTGCCAGCGGGTCAAATAGCGGGAGTGGAGCAGATACGCAGTATTTT

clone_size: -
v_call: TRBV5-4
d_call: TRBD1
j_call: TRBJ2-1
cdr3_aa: CASTGTGALDEQFF
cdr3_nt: TGTGCCAGCACCGGGACAGGGGCCCTCGATGAGCAGTTCTTC

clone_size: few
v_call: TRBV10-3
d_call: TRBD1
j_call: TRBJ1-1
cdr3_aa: CAISDLQGQAEAFF
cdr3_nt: TGTGCCATCAGTGATTTACAGGGGCAAGCTGAAGCTTTCTTT

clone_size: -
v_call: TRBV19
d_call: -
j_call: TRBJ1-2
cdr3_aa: CASSIGRTNYGYTF
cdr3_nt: TGTGCCAGTAGTATCGGGAGGACCAACTATGGCTACACCTTC

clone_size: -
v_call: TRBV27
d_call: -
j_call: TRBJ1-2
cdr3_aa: CASSLSGQRGYTF
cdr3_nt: TGTGCCAGCAGTTTATCCGGACAGCGCGGCTACACCTTC

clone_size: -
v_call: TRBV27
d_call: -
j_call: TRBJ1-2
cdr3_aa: CASTRTVPSYGYTF
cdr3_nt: TGTGCCAGCACGCGGACAGTGCCTTCCTATGGCTACACCTTC

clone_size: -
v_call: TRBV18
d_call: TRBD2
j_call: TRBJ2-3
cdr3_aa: CASAGGTDTQYF
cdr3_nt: TGTGCCAGCGCGGGGGGCACAGATACGCAGTATTTT

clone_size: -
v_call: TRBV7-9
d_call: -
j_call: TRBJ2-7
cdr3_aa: CASSLGEVAKGSYEQYF
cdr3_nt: TGTGCCAGCAGCTTAGGGGAGGTGGCTAAGGGGTCCTACGAGCAGTACTTC

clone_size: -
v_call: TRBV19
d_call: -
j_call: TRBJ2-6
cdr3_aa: CASSIDRSGANVLTF
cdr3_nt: TGTGCCAGTAGTATAGATCGCTCTGGGGCCAACGTCCTGACTTTC

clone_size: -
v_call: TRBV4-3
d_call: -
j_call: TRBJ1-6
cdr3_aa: CASSHKGGRSPLHF
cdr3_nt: TGCGCCAGCAGCCACAAAGGGGGTCGGTCACCCCTCCACTTT

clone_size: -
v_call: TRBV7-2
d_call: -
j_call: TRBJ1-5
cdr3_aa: CASSLESNQPQHF
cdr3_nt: TGTGCCAGCAGCTTGGAGAGCAATCAGCCCCAGCATTTT

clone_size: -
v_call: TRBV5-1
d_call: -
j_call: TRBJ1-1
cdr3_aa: CASSLGGRPNTEAFF
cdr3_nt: TGCGCCAGCAGCTTGGGCGGGCGGCCGAACACTGAAGCTTTCTTT

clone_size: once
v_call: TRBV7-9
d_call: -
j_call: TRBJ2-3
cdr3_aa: CASSSLEQDTQYF
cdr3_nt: TGTGCCAGCAGCTCCTTGGAACAGGATACGCAGTATTTT

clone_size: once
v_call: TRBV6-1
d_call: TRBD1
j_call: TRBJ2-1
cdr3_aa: CASTDGTGKNEQFF
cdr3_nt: TGTGCCAGCACCGATGGGACAGGGAAAAATGAGCAGTTCTTC

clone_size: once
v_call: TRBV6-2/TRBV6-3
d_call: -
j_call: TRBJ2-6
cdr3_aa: CASTPTLANVLTF
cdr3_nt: TGTGCCAGCACCCCAACACTAGCCAACGTCCTGACTTTC

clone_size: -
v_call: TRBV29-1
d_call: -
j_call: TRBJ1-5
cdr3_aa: CSVDPGGNQPQHF
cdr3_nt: TGCAGCGTTGACCCAGGGGGCAATCAGCCCCAGCATTTT

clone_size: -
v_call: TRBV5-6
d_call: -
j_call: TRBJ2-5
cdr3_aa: CASRTSGNQETQYF
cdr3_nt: TGTGCCAGCAGAACCTCAGGGAACCAAGAGACCCAGTACTTC

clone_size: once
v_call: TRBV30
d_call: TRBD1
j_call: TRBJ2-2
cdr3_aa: CAWSKTGPGELFF
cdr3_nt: TGTGCCTGGAGTAAGACAGGGCCCGGGGAGCTGTTTTTT

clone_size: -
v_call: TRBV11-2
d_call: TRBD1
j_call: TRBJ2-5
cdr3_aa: CASSSGDRVQETQYF
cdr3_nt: TGTGCCAGCAGCTCGGGGGACAGGGTCCAAGAGACCCAGTACTTC

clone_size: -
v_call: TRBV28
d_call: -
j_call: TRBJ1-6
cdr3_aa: CASRERLGSPLHF
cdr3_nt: TGTGCCAGCAGAGAGAGGCTAGGTTCACCCCTCCACTTT

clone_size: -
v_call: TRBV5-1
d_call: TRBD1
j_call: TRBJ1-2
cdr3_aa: CASSLEVQGNYGYTF
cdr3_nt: TGCGCCAGCAGCTTGGAGGTACAGGGGAACTATGGCTACACCTTC

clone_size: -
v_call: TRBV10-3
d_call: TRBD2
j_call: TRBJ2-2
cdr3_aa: CAIRISGTTNTGELFF
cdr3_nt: TGTGCCATCAGGATCTCCGGGACTACGAACACCGGGGAGCTGTTTTTT

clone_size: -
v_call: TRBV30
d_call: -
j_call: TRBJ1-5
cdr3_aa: CAWSIGRKQPQHF
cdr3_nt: TGTGCCTGGAGTATAGGGAGAAAGCAGCCCCAGCATTTT

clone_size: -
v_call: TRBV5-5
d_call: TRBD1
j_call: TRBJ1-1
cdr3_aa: CASSAGQADTEAFF
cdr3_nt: TGTGCCAGCAGCGCGGGACAGGCGGACACTGAAGCTTTCTTT

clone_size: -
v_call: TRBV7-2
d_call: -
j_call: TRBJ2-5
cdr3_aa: CASSLNYRETQYF
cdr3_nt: TGTGCCAGCAGCTTGAACTACCGGGAGACCCAGTACTTC